This paragraph reports one T cell receptor beta chain. Its target is unknown. One junction end does not reproduce the germline sequence, and a read error may be involved. The source of the sample is a study of siplizumab effects on memory and regulatory T cells. Study results and limitations: Among alloreactive clones, only a minor fraction mapped to unstimulated subsets. In unstimulated cells, naive T cells appeared more diverse than memory T cells and seemed major alloresponse contributors.

The study assayed around 9.3 x 10^4 TCR templates per sample. The table came from immunoSEQ multiplex PCR; TCRdb's copy has only in-frame clones and leaves some out. The sample has 60,000 to 80,000 clones, approximately 82% seen once. This clonotype was obtained from a human donor in good health. Sequenced material: memory CD4+ T cells sorted from blood.

CDR3 loop: CASRGPNTGELFF. In DNA form, the CDR3 reads TGTGCTAGCAGGGGTCCGAACACCGGGGAGCTGTTTTTT. The gene calls are TRBV7-7 and TRBJ2-2; possible D gene TRBD1, 6 bases. In germline, CDR1 is SSHAT, CDR2 FNYEAQ (reference sequence). This CDR3 has 13 amino acids.